The sequence of this T cell receptor beta chain was determined in a study of radiotherapy plus CTLA-4 blockade in lung cancer. Overall study: Of the patients, 15% to 20% showed objective responses and 31% attained disease control.

TCRdb's copy holds only in-frame clones and misses some; the assay was immunoSEQ multiplex PCR. Of more than 40,000 clones in the sample, approximately 85% are singletons; the top ten hold approximately 3.6%. V gave up 1 base and J gave up 4 bases, with 4 bases separating them. The CDR3 has 12 residues. Germline CDR1 is LNHDA and CDR2 is SQIVND (reference sequence). The study's findings and limits: Expansion in blood of tumor-derived TCR clones was seen after radiotherapy plus ipilimumab.

As concerns this clone: Its antigen is still unknown.

This specimen consisted of peripheral blood, obtained from a patient treated with radiotherapy plus ipilimumab. This receptor was identified in a human donor with non-small cell lung cancer who had stable disease on radiotherapy plus ipilimumab. The chain combines TRBV19 with TRBJ1-1; D unclear. CDR3 protein: CASSIGPTEAFF. The CDR3 DNA reads TGTGCCAGTAGTATAGGGCCCACTGAAGCTTTCTTT.